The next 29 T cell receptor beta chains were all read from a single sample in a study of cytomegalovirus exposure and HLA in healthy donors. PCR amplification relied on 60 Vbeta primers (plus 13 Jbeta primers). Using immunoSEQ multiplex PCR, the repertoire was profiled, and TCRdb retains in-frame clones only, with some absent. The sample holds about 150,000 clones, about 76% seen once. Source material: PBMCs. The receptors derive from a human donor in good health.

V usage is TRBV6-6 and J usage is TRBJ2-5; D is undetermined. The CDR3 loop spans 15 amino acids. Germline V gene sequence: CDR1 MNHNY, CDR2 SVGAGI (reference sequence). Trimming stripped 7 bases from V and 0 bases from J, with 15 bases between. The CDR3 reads CASTPTGGYQETQYF. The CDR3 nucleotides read TGTGCCAGCACCCCGACTGGTGGGTACCAAGAGACCCAGTACTTC.

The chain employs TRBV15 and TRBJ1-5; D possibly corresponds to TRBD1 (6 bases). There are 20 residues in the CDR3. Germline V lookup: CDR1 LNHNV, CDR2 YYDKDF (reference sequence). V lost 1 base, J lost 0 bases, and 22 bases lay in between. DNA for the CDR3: TGTGCCACCAGCAGAGGCAGACAGGTCAAGATGGGAGTTAGCAATCAGCCCCAGCATTTT. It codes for CATSRGRQVKMGVSNQPQHF.

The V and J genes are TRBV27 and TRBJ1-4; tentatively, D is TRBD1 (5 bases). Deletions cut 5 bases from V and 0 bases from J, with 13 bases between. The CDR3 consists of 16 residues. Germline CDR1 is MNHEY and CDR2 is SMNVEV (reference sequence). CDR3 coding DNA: TGTGCCAGCAGTGACGCGTTAGGGGCAACTAATGAAAAACTGTTTTTT. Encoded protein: CASSDALGATNEKLFF.

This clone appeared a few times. This CDR3 reads CATSRVGWGGNQETQYF. CDR3 coding DNA: TGTGCCACCAGCAGAGTCGGGTGGGGGGGGAACCAAGAGACCCAGTACTTC. This sequence joins TRBV15 and TRBJ2-5, with 7 bases fitting TRBD2. V was pared by 1 base and J by 0 bases, with 8 bases of the junction left unmatched. Germline values: CDR1 LNHNV, CDR2 YYDKDF (reference sequence). The length of the CDR3 is 17 residues.

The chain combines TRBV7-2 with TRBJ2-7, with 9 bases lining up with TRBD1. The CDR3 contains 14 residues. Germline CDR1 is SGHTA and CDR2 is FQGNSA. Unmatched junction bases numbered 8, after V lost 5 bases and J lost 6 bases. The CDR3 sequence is CASSTWGQGTEQYF. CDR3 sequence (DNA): TGTGCCAGCAGCACCTGGGGACAGGGAACCGAGCAGTACTTC.

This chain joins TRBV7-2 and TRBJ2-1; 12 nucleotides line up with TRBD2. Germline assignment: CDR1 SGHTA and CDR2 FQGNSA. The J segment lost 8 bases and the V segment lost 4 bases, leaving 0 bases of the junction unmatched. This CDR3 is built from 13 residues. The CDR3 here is CASSSSGGDEQFF. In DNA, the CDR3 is TGTGCCAGCAGCTCTAGCGGGGGGGATGAGCAGTTCTTC.

CDR3 sequence (DNA): TGTGCCAGCAGTGACTCATTGACAGGGGGCAATGAGCAGTTCTTC. As protein: CASSDSLTGGNEQFF. The chain recombines TRBV6-4 with TRBJ2-1, with 9 bases fitting TRBD1. Germline CDR1 reads MRHNA; CDR2 reads SNTAGT. J gave up 6 bases and V 0 bases, and 3 bases lay outside the gene matches. The CDR3 sequence is 15 residues long.

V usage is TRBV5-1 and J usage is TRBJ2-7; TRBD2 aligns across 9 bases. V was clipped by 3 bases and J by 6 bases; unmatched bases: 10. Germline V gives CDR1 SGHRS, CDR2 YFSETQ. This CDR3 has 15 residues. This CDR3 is CASSSTTTRGGEQYF. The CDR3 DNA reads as TGCGCCAGCAGCTCAACTACAACGCGGGGGGGCGAGCAGTACTTC.

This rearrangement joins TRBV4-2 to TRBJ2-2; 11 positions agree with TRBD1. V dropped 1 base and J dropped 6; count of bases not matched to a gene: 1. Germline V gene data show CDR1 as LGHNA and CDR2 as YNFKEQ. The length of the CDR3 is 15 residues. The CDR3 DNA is TGTGCCAGCAGCCAAGGGACAGGGGGCGCCGGGGAGCTGTTTTTT. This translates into CASSQGTGGAGELFF.

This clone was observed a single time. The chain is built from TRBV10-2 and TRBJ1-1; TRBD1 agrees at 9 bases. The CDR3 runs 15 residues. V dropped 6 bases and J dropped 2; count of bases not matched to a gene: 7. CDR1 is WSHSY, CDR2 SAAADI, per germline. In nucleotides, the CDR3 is TGCGCCAGCAGAGACTACAGGGGGCCCAACACTGAAGCTTTCTTT. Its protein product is CASRDYRGPNTEAFF.

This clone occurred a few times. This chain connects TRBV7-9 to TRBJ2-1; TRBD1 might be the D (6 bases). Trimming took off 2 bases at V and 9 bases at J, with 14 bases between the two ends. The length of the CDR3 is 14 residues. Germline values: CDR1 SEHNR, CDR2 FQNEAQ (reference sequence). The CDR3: CASSLKGESAEQFF. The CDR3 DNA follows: TGTGCCAGCAGCTTAAAGGGGGAGAGCGCTGAGCAGTTCTTC. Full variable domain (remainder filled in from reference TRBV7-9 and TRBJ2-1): DTGVSQNPRHKITKRGQNVTFRCDPISEHNRLYWYRQTLGQGPEFLTYFQNEAQLEKSRLLSDRFSAERPKGSFSTLEIQRTEQGDSAMYLCASSLKGESAEQFFGPGTRLTVL.

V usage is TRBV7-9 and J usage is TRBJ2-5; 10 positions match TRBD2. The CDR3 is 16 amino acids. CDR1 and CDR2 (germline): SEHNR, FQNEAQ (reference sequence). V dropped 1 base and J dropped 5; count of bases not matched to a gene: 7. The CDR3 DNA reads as TGTGCCAGCAGCTTAGGATCCAGCGGGGGGGCGGAGACCCAGTACTTC. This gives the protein CASSLGSSGGAETQYF.

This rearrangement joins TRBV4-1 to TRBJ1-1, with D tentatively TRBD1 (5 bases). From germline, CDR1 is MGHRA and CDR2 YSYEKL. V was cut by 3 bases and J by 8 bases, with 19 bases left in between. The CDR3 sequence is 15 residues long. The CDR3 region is CASSHGAGGGVEAFF. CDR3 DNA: TGCGCCAGCAGCCATGGAGCTGGGGGAGGAGTAGAAGCTTTCTTT.

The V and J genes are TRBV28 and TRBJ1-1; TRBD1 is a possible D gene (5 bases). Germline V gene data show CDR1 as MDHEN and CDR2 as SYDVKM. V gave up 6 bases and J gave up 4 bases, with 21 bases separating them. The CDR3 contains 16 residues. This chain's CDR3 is CASSSSRRGMGTEAFF. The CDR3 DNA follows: TGTGCCAGCAGCTCTTCGCGGAGGGGTATGGGCACTGAAGCTTTCTTT.

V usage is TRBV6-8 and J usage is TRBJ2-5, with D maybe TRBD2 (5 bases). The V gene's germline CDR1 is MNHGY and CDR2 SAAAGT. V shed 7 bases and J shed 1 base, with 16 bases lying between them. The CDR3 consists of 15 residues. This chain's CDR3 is CASNDYSPPQETQYF. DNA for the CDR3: TGTGCCAGCAATGACTACTCTCCCCCCCAAGAGACCCAGTACTTC.

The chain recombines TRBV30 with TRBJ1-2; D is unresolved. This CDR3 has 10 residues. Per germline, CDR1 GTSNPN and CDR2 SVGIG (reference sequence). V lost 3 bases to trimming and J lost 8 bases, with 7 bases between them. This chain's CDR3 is CAWRRGGYTF. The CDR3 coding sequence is TGTGCCTGGAGACGAGGCGGCTACACCTTC. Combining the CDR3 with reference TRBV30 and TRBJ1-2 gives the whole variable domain SQTIHQWPATLVQPVGSPLSLECTVEGTSNPNLYWYRQAAGRGLQLLFYSVGIGQISSEVPQNLSASRPQDRQFILSSKKLLLSDSGFYLCAWRRGGYTFGSGTRLTVV.

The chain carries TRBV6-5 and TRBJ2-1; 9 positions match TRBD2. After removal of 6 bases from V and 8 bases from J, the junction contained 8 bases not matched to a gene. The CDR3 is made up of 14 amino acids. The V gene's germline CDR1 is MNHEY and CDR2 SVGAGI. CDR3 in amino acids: CASRLSGSMDEQFF. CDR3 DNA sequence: TGTGCCAGCAGACTTAGCGGGAGTATGGATGAGCAGTTCTTC.

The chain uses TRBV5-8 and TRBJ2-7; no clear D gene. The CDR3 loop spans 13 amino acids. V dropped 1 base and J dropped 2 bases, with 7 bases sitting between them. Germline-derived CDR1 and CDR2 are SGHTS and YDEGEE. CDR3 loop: CASSLFPAYEQYF. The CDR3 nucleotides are TGTGCCAGCAGCTTGTTCCCAGCCTACGAGCAGTACTTC. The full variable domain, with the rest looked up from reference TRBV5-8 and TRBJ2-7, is EAGVTQSPTHLIKTRGQQATLRCSPISGHTSVYWYQQALGLGLQFLLWYDEGEERNRGNFPPRFSGRQFPNYSSELNVNALELEDSALYLCASSLFPAYEQYFGPGTRLTVT.

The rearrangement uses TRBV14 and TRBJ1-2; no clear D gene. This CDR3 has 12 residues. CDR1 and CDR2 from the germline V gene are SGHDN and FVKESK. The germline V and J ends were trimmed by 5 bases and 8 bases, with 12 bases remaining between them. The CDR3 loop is CASSSRVGGYTF. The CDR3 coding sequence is TGTGCCAGCAGCTCCCGGGTTGGGGGCTACACCTTC.

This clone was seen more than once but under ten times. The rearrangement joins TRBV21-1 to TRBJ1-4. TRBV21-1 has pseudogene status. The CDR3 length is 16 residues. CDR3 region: CASSTTGGRGNEKLFF. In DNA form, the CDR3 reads TGTGCCAGCAGCACCACAGGAGGGAGGGGCAATGAAAAACTGTTTTTT.

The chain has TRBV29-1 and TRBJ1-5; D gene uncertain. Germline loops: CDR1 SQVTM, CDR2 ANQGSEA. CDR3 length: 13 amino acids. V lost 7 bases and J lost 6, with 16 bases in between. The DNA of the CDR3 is TGCAGCGCTACGACTGGGGAGGTTCAGCCCCAGCATTTT. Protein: CSATTGEVQPQHF. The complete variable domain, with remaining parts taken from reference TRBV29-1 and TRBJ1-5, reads SAVISQKPSRDICQRGTSLTIQCQVDSQVTMMFWYRQQPGQSLTLIATANQGSEATYESGFVIDKFPISRPNLTFSTLTVSNMSPEDSSIYLCSATTGEVQPQHFGDGTRLSIL.

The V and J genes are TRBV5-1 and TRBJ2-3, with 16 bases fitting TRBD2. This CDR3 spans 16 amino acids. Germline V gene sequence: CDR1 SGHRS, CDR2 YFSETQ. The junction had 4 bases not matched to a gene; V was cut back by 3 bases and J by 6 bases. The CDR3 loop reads CASSSGLAGGPDTQYF. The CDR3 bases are TGCGCCAGCAGCTCGGGACTAGCGGGAGGGCCGGATACGCAGTATTTT.

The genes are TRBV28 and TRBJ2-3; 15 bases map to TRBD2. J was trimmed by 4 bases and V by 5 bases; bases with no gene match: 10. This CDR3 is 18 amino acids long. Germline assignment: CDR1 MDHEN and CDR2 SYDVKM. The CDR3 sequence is CASSGLAGGLVGSDTQYF. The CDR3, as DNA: TGTGCCAGCAGTGGACTAGCGGGAGGGCTCGTTGGGTCAGATACGCAGTATTTT.

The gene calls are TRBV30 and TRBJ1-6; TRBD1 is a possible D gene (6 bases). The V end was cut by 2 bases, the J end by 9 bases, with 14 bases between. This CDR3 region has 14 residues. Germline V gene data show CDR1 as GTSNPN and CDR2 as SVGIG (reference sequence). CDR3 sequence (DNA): TGTGCCTGGAGTCAGGGGATAGGAGGTTCACCCCTCCACTTT. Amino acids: CAWSQGIGGSPLHF. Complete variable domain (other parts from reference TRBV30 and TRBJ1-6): SQTIHQWPATLVQPVGSPLSLECTVEGTSNPNLYWYRQAAGRGLQLLFYSVGIGQISSEVPQNLSASRPQDRQFILSSKKLLLSDSGFYLCAWSQGIGGSPLHFGNGTRLTVT.

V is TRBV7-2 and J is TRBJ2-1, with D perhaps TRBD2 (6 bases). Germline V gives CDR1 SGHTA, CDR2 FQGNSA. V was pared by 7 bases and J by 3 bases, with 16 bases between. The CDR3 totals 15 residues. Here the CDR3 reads CASTDQGLLYNEQFF. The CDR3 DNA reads TGTGCCAGCACCGACCAGGGACTTCTCTACAATGAGCAGTTCTTC.

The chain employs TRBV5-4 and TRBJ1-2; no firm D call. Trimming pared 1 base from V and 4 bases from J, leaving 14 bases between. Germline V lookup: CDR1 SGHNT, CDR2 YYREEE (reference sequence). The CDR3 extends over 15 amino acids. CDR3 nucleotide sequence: TGTGCCAGCAGCTTGTCGGCCTTTCGGGGCTATGGCTACACCTTC. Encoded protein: CASSLSAFRGYGYTF.

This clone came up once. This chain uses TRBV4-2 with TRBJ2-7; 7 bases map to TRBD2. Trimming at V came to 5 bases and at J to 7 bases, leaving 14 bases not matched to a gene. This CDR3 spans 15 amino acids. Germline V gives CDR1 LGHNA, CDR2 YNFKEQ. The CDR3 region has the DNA TGTGCCAGCAGCTCAAGTAGGGACTACCCTTTGGAGCAGTACTTC. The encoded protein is CASSSSRDYPLEQYF.

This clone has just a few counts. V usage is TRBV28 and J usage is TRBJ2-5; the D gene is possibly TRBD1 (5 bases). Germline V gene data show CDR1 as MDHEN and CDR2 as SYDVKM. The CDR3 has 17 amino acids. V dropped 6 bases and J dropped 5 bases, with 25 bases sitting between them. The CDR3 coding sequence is TGTGCCAGCAGATTAGAGGTGAACCAGGGTGGTGAGGAGACCCAGTACTTC. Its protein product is CASRLEVNQGGEETQYF.

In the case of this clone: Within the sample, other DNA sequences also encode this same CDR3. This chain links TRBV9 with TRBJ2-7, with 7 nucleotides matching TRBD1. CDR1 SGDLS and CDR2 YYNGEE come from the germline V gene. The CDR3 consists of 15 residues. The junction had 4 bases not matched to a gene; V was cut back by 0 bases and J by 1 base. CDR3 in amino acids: CASSVGGDSSYEQYF. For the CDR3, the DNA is TGTGCCAGCAGCGTAGGAGGGGACAGTTCCTACGAGCAGTACTTC. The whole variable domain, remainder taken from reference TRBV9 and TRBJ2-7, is DSGVTQTPKHLITATGQRVTLRCSPRSGDLSVYWYQQSLDQGLQFLIQYYNGEERAKGNILERFSAQQFPDLHSELNLSSLELGDSALYFCASSVGGDSSYEQYFGPGTRLTVT.